Included here is one T cell receptor beta chain sequence, with context. The sample originates from a study of blood T cell repertoires in COVID-19. As processed by the authors: Researchers report that nucleated cell counts were estimated from reference gene primer amplification. The method was immunoSEQ multiplex PCR; TCRdb's version includes in-frame clones alone and lacks a portion of them. The V and J calls and clone size were taken over from that table, and D and trimming were inferred from the DNA. This sample carries approximately 180,000 clones, 70% to 90% of them seen once, and the ten largest clones take 3% to 4%. Germline lookup yields CDR1 SGHVS and CDR2 FNYEAQ. Unmatched junction bases numbered 8, after V lost 5 bases and J lost 6 bases. The CDR3 runs 15 residues.

The source material was peripheral blood. This chain joins TRBV7-6 and TRBJ2-2; TRBD1 matches 8 bases. This receptor was identified in a man between 60 and 75 years old with acute or convalescent COVID-19. CDR3: CASSEADRVAGELFF. CDR3 nucleotide sequence: TGTGCCAGCAGCGAAGCGGACAGGGTGGCCGGGGAGCTGTTTTTT. Looking up the rest from reference TRBV7-6 and TRBJ2-2 gives the full variable domain: GAGVSQSPRYKVTKRGQDVALRCDPISGHVSLYWYRQALGQGPEFLTYFNYEAQQDKSGLPNDRFSAERPEGSISTLTIQRTEQRDSAMYRCASSEADRVAGELFFGEGSRLTVL.